This TCR beta chain is from a study of blood T cell repertoires in COVID-19. Study in general: Sample material is recorded as cDNA or gDNA derived from T cells, B-cell-depleted T cells, or PBMCs.

The CDR3 extends over 14 amino acids. The germline gives CDR1 LNHDA, CDR2 SQIVND (reference sequence). Trimming stripped 0 bases from V and 4 bases from J, with 9 bases between. Enrolled through a virtual design, the participants were between 18 and 89 years of age and came from about two dozen US areas. Assignments of participants to cohorts depended upon their own reported clinical history. Data came from immunoSEQ multiplex PCR; TCRdb stores just in-frame clones and leaves some out. There are 150,000 to 200,000 clones in the sample; around four fifths occur only once, and approximately 4.4% lies in the top ten.

Sequenced sample: PBMCs or T cells enriched from blood (not recorded which). The clonotype originates from a woman between 50 and 59 years old who had recovered from COVID-19. The V and J genes are TRBV19 and TRBJ1-2; D gene unclear. CDR3: CASSIDRHSYGYTF. The DNA of the CDR3 is TGTGCCAGTAGTATAGATCGCCACAGCTATGGCTACACCTTC. Together with reference TRBV19 and TRBJ1-2, the CDR3 gives the full variable domain: DGGITQSPKYLFRKEGQNVTLSCEQNLNHDAMYWYRQDPGQGLRLIYYSQIVNDFQKGDIAEGYSVSREKKESFPLTVTSAQKNPTAFYLCASSIDRHSYGYTFGSGTRLTVV.